Listed here is a single T cell receptor beta chain. Its antigen is currently unknown. Library preparation (for TCRbeta) was performed with unique molecular identifiers. TCRdb redid the calling of the PCR reads with MiXCR, one entry per CDR3 protein. This sample has under 85,000 distinct CDR3 sequences, with 15% to 20% found just once. The J segment lost 6 bases and the V segment lost 1 base, leaving 5 bases of the junction unmatched. Germline V gives CDR1 KGHDR, CDR2 SFDVKD. The CDR3 extends over 15 amino acids. This entry is derived from a study of T-cell reconstitution after alpha-beta-depleted transplantation in children. Study observations and caveats: Surviving recipient cells, namely T cells and thymic progenitors, were the source of high day-60 TCRbeta diversity in some patients. T-cell counts and diversity at one year post-transplant came mainly from newly produced T cells. It was reported that alpha-beta T cells came from several hundred expanded graft clones (about two months after transplant).

The chain employs TRBV24-1 and TRBJ2-1, with 7 bases matching TRBD1. This clonotype was sampled from a male patient between 2 and 10 years old who had a stem cell transplant for acute lymphoblastic leukemia, so the T cells may come from the graft donor. Sample: PBMCs, mostly from graft donor cells, taken 360 days after TCRalphabeta/CD19-depleted stem cell transplant. In nucleotides, the CDR3 is TGTGCCACCAGTGATTTCCCGGGGACAGCCAATGAGCAGTTCTTC. As protein: CATSDFPGTANEQFF.